The clone carrying this TCR beta chain was counted ten times or more. This record belongs to a study of T-cell reconstitution after alpha-beta-depleted transplantation in children. This CDR3 has 14 residues. Trimming took 2 bases from V and 0 from J, leaving 8 bases between them. CDR1 and CDR2 from the germline V gene are DFQATT and SNEGSKA (reference sequence). TCRbeta library construction was performed incorporating unique molecular identifiers. TCRdb recomputed calls from the PCR reads with MiXCR, one row per CDR3 protein. The table records about 640,000 distinct CDR3 sequences, roughly 15% of them present only once.

The origin of this receptor is a human donor who donated a stem cell graft to a child with acute myeloid leukemia. Sequencing was performed on PBMCs from the stem cell graft donor, taken from the stem cell graft. J is TRBJ1-5 and V is TRBV20-1; TRBD1 is a possible D gene (5 bases). Here the CDR3 DNA reads TGCAGTGCTAGACGAGGGGATAGCAATCAGCCCCAGCATTTT. Its protein is CSARRGDSNQPQHF.